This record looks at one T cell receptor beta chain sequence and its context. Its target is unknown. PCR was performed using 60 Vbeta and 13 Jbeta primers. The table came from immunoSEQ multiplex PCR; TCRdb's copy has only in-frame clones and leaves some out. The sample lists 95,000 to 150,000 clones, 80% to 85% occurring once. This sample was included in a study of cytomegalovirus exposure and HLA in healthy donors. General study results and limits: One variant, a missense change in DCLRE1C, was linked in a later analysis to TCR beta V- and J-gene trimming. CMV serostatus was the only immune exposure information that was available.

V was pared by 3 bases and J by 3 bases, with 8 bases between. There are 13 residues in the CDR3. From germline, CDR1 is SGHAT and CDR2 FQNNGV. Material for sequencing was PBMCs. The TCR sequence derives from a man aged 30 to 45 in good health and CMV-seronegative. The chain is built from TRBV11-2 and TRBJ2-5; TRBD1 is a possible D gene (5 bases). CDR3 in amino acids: CASSLGREETQYF. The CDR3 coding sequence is TGTGCCAGCAGCTTGGGCAGGGAAGAGACCCAGTACTTC. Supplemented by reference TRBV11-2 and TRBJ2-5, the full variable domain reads EAGVAQSPRYKIIEKRQSVAFWCNPISGHATLYWYQQILGQGPKLLIQFQNNGVVDDSQLPKDRFSAERLKGVDSTLKIQPAKLEDSAVYLCASSLGREETQYFGPGTRLLVL.